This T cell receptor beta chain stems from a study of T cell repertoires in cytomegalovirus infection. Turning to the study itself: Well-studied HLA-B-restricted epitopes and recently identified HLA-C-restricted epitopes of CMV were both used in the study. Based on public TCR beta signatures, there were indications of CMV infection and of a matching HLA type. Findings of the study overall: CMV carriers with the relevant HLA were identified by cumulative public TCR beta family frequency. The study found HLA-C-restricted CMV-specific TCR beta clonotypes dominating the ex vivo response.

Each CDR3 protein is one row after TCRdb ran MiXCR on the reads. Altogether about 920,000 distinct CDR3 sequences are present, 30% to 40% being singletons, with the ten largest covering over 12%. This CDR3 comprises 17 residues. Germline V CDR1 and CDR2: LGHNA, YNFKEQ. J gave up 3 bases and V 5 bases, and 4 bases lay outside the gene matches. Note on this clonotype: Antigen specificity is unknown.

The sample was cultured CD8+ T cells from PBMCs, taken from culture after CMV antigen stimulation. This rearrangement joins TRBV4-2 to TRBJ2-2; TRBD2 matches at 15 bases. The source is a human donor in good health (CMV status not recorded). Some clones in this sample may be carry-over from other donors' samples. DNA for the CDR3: TGTGCCAGCAGCTGGACTAGCGGGGGGGCTCACACCGGGGAGCTGTTTTTT. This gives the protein CASSWTSGGAHTGELFF.